The rows below give T cell receptor beta chains drawn from one sample of a study of OX40 agonist ivuxolimab in advanced cancers. The table came from immunoSEQ multiplex PCR; TCRdb's copy has only in-frame clones and leaves some out. The sample consists of around 72,000 clones, 89% of them appearing once. Sequenced material: CD4+ or CD8+ T cells sorted from blood, taken in a trial of the OX40 agonist ivuxolimab. Source of these receptors: an adult with an advanced solid tumor such as melanoma, head and neck, liver or kidney cancer. Both conserved end residues are part of each CDR3. Fields, in order: V gene, clone size, D gene, J gene, CDR3 DNA, CDR3 protein. D genes are given only for firm matches. Size is stated for part of the rows, as once, few or many counts, or as a class when the clone is expanded.

TRBV29-1,-,-,TRBJ1-1,TGCAGCGCAGGACAGAACACTGAAGCTTTCTTT,CSAGQNTEAFF
TRBV15,-,-,TRBJ1-3,TGTGCCACCAGCAGAGGCAGAGGGGTCGGAAACACCATATATTTT,CATSRGRGVGNTIYF
TRBV6-1,-,-,TRBJ1-6,TGTGCCAGCAGTGAACCGCTCTCCTATAATTCACCCCTCCACTTT,CASSEPLSYNSPLHF
TRBV5-1,-,-,TRBJ2-1,TGCGCCAGCAGCTACGGGACTGGACCCAATGAGCAGTTCTTC,CASSYGTGPNEQFF
TRBV7-3,-,TRBD1,TRBJ2-1,TGTGCCAGCAGCTCCGGGACAGGGCTGAACAATGAGCAGTTCTTC,CASSSGTGLNNEQFF
TRBV18,once,-,TRBJ2-5,TGTGCCAGCTCACCAGGGCAGGAGGTGGAGACCCAGTACTTC,CASSPGQEVETQYF
TRBV6-6,-,-,TRBJ2-5,TGTGCCAGCAGTCTCCAGGGGGGGGTAGGGGAGACCCAGTACTTC,CASSLQGGVGETQYF
TRBV6-1,-,TRBD1,TRBJ2-5,TGTGCCAGCAGTGACTACAGGGGGGTGACCCAGTACTTC,CASSDYRGVTQYF
TRBV28,-,-,TRBJ1-4,TGTGCCAGCAGTCTCGGCGGATACGGGACCGGTAATGAAAAACTGTTTTTT,CASSLGGYGTGNEKLFF
TRBV9,-,-,TRBJ2-1,TGTGCCAGCAGCGCGACAGGACTTGGCCCCTACAATGAGCAGTTCTTC,CASSATGLGPYNEQFF
TRBV18,-,-,TRBJ1-1,TGTGCCAGCTCACCATATCAGGGAAACACTGAAGCTTTCTTT,CASSPYQGNTEAFF
TRBV29-1,-,-,TRBJ1-2,TGCAGCTCTGGCAGGGACTATGGCTACACCTTC,CSSGRDYGYTF
TRBV29-1,-,TRBD1,TRBJ2-7,TGCAGCGCCGCCACAGGGGGCCACGAGCAGTACTTC,CSAATGGHEQYF
TRBV7-2,-,TRBD1,TRBJ1-2,TGTGCCAGCAGCTTAGGGACAGGCAGCCTTAACTATGGCTACACCTTC,CASSLGTGSLNYGYTF
TRBV5-1,-,-,TRBJ2-5,TGCGCCAGCAGCTTGGCAGGGAGAGAAGGAGAGACCCAGTACTTC,CASSLAGREGETQYF
TRBV7-8,-,TRBD1,TRBJ1-1,TGTGCCAGCGCCCAGTCGGACAGGGGGAGATCGGCTTTCTTT,CASAQSDRGRSAFF
TRBV1,once,-,TRBJ2-7,TGCACCAGCAGCCAGGGCGGTGACAGGTCCAGCTCCTACGAGCAGTACTTC,CTSSQGGDRSSSYEQYF
TRBV4-1,-,-,TRBJ2-5,TGCGCCAGCAGCCAAGACCCGGGACTGCCTTTAAAGACCCAGTACTTC,CASSQDPGLPLKTQYF
TRBV7-2,-,-,TRBJ1-2,TGTGCCAGCTGGGGTCGATTCTACAGCTTCTACACCTTC,CASWGRFYSFYTF
TRBV5-1,-,-,TRBJ2-2,TGCGCCAGCAGCTGGACAGACTTAGGCAGCAGCGGGGAGCTGTTTTTT,CASSWTDLGSSGELFF
TRBV10-3,once,TRBD1,TRBJ2-5,TGTGCCATCGGGACAGGGAAGTTAGCGGGCCAAGGGGAGCAGTACTTC,CAIGTGKLAGQGEQYF
TRBV5-8,-,-,TRBJ1-5,TGTGCCAGCAGCTTGGACAGGGTCATACAGCCCCAGCATTTT,CASSLDRVIQPQHF
TRBV5-1,once,-,TRBJ2-3,TGCGCCAGCAGCACGTGGTCCGGTACGCAGTATTTT,CASSTWSGTQYF
TRBV5-1,-,-,TRBJ2-6,TGCGCCAGCAGCCTCGGGTCAGAGAGCTCTGGGGCCAACGTCCTGACTTTC,CASSLGSESSGANVLTF
TRBV6-5,-,-,TRBJ1-6,TGTGCCAGCAGTTACTCACGGGGACCCAATTCACCCCTCCACTTT,CASSYSRGPNSPLHF
TRBV27,few,TRBD2,TRBJ2-1,TGTGCCAGCAGTTCCCTGAGCGGGGGGAGGGACAATGAGCAGTTCTTC,CASSSLSGGRDNEQFF
TRBV5-1,-,-,TRBJ2-7,TGCGCCAGCAGCTCCCAGGGGTCCTACGAGCAGTACTTC,CASSSQGSYEQYF
TRBV18,-,-,TRBJ2-7,TGTGCCAGCTCACCACGGAGGGAGACGAGCGAGCAGTACTTC,CASSPRRETSEQYF
TRBV27,few,-,TRBJ2-7,TGTGCCAGCAGTCTCGACCCAGTAGGGTACGAGCAGTACTTC,CASSLDPVGYEQYF
TRBV6-1,-,TRBD1,TRBJ2-5,TGTGCCAGCAGTCGGGGACAGGGAAGGAAAGAGACCCAGTACTTC,CASSRGQGRKETQYF
TRBV6-5,-,-,TRBJ1-2,TGTGCCAGCAGTTACTCGGGAGGGCACTATGGCTACACCTTC,CASSYSGGHYGYTF
TRBV7-2,-,-,TRBJ2-7,TGTGCCAGCAGCTTAGCGGACAGCTACGAGCAGTACTTC,CASSLADSYEQYF
TRBV5-6,-,TRBD1,TRBJ2-1,TGTGCCAGCAGCCCCGACAGGGGCTGGGATGAGCAGTTCTTC,CASSPDRGWDEQFF
TRBV27,-,-,TRBJ2-7,TGTGCCAGCAGTCCTACCGATTACTACCACCCCACCTACGAGCAGTACTTC,CASSPTDYYHPTYEQYF
TRBV29-1,-,TRBD2,TRBJ2-3,TGCAGCGGGGGACTAGCGGGGGGCGATACGCAGTATTTT,CSGGLAGGDTQYF
TRBV28,-,-,TRBJ1-4,TGTGCCACCTTAAGAGTGGGTGGTGATGAAAAACTGTTTTTT,CATLRVGGDEKLFF
TRBV5-1,few,-,TRBJ2-1,TGCGCCAGCAGCTCCCAGGCGGTCTACAATGAGCAGTTCTTC,CASSSQAVYNEQFF
TRBV5-1,-,-,TRBJ2-3,TGCGCCAGCAGCTTGGATGGGGCCCCAGGGGATACGCAGTATTTT,CASSLDGAPGDTQYF
TRBV5-1,once,-,TRBJ2-5,TGCGCCAGCAGCTTGGTAGGCAGGGCGGAGGAGACCCAGTACTTC,CASSLVGRAEETQYF
TRBV7-9,once,TRBD2,TRBJ2-5,TGTGCCAGCAAAATTGCGGGAGAAGGGACCCAGTACTTC,CASKIAGEGTQYF
TRBV2,-,TRBD2,TRBJ2-3,TGTGCCAGCAGTGTGAGCGGGGGGGCCACGCAGTATTTT,CASSVSGGATQYF